This T cell receptor beta chain was captured in a study of blood T cell repertoires in COVID-19. About the study: Both acute and convalescent COVID-19 samples were obtained from the United States, Italy and Spain. Sample material is recorded as cDNA or gDNA derived from T cells, B-cell-depleted T cells, or PBMCs.

Original methodology: Reference gene primer amplification gave nucleated cell count estimates. Repertoires were generated with immunoSEQ multiplex PCR, while TCRdb's copy carries only in-frame clones and drops some. V, J and clone size are those of that table, while D and trimming were read from the DNA. The top ten clones hold nearly 9% of a sample with 200,000 to 250,000 clones, about four fifths of them seen once. V shed 9 bases, J shed 5 bases, and the junction held 7 bases outside the gene matches. The CDR3 runs to 13 residues. Germline CDR1 is SNHLY and CDR2 is FYNNEI. This chain uses TRBV2 with TRBJ2-1, with 7 positions matching TRBD2. The receptor comes from a man older than 75 with acute or convalescent COVID-19. The sequenced sample was peripheral blood. CDR3 amino acids: CARSTSRNNEQFF. CDR3 DNA: TGTGCCAGATCGACTAGCCGGAACAATGAGCAGTTCTTC.